A single TCR beta chain is shown here with its context. Its antigen is currently unknown. This sample was taken from a study of T cell responses to AZD1222 COVID-19 vaccine. As for the study in general: The analysis combined second doses at about 4 or about 12 weeks.

The data were produced by immunoSEQ multiplex PCR, yet TCRdb's version contains in-frame clones alone and is incomplete. The repertoire includes around 99,000 clones, 87% of them detected once, and over 4% sits in the top ten. Study results and caveats: Nearly half of spike-specific TCRs reportedly go after variant regions that carry no mutations. It was only after the peak T cell response that any repertoires were sampled. Spike regions recognized by vaccine-associated CD4 TCRs spanned the protein, led by 160-218 and 743-854.

This CDR3 comprises 13 residues. Per the germline V gene, CDR1 is SGHTA and CDR2 is FQGTGA. V lost 1 base and J lost 6; bases outside the gene matches: 2. Source: peripheral blood, taken on day 0 of AZD1222 vaccination. The TCR comes from an adult in good health. The gene calls are TRBV7-3 and TRBJ1-1, with 7 bases that match TRBD1. Here the CDR3 DNA reads TGTGCCAGCAGCTTAAATCAGGGGGCTGAAGCTTTCTTT. It is translated as CASSLNQGAEAFF.